The clone carrying this T cell receptor (beta chain) was recorded at least ten times. The V gene end was trimmed by 4 bases and the J gene end by 4 bases; junction bases not matched to a gene: 8. This CDR3 spans 16 amino acids. Germline values: CDR1 SGDLS, CDR2 YYNGEE. The data stem from a study of CD8+CD57+ T cells in acquired aplastic anemia. For CDR3 and TCR beta VDJ profiling, genomic DNA was the template used. One entry per CDR3 protein results from TCRdb running MiXCR on the reads. The data hold about 250,000 distinct CDR3 sequences, with 40% to 50% observed a single time. The authors sequenced patients whose flow cytometry had shown CD8+CD57+ cell expansion.

The source of this sequence is a human donor with aplastic anemia. The material sequenced was sorted CD4+, CD8+, or CD8+CD57+ T cells (not recorded which) from PBMCs. This chain connects TRBV9 to TRBJ2-2; 9 bases are shared with TRBD1. This chain's CDR3 is CASSIPGTGITGELFF. The CDR3 DNA follows: TGTGCCAGCAGCATCCCCGGGACAGGGATCACCGGGGAGCTGTTTTTT.